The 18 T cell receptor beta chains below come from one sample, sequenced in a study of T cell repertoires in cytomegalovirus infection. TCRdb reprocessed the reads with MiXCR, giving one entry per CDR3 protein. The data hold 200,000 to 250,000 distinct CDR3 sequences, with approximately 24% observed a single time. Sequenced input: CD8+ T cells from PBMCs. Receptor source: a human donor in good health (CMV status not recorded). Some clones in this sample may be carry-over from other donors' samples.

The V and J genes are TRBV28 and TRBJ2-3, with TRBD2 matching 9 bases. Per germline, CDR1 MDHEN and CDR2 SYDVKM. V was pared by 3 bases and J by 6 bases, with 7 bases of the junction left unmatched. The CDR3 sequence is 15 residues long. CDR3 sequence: CASSLSGGTSDTQYF. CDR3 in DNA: TGTGCCAGCAGTTTGAGCGGGGGGACATCTGATACGCAGTATTTT.

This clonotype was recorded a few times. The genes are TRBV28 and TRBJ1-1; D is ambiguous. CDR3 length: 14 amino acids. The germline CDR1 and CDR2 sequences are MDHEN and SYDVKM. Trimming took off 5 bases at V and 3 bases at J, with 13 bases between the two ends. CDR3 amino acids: CASSPGPTHTEAFF. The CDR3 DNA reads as TGTGCCAGCAGTCCAGGACCGACCCACACTGAAGCTTTCTTT. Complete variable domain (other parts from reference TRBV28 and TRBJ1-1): DVKVTQSSRYLVKRTGEKVFLECVQDMDHENMFWYRQDPGLGLRLIYFSYDVKMKEKGDIPEGYSVSREKKERFSLILESASTNQTSMYLCASSPGPTHTEAFFGQGTRLTVV.

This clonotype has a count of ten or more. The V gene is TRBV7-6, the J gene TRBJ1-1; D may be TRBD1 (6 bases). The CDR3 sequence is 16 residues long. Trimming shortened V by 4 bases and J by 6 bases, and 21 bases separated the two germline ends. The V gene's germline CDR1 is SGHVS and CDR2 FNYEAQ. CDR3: CASSSTQGFGGAEAFF. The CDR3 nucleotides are TGTGCCAGCAGCTCCACACAGGGTTTTGGAGGCGCTGAAGCTTTCTTT.

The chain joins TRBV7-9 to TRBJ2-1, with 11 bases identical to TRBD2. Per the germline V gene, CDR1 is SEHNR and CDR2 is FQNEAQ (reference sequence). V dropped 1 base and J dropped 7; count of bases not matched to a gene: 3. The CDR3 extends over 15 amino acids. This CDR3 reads CASSLGLAGFNEQFF. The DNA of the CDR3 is TGTGCCAGCAGCTTAGGACTAGCGGGGTTTAATGAGCAGTTCTTC.

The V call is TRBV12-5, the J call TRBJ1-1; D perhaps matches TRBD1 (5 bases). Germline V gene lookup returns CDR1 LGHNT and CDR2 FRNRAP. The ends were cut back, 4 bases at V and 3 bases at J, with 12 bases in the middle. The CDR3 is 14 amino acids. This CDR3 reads CASGSRGGDTEAFF. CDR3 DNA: TGTGCTAGTGGTTCGAGGGGAGGTGACACTGAAGCTTTCTTT.

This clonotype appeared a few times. The CDR3 nucleotides read TGTGCCAGCAGCGGGCCCGGGGGCAGATACGAGCAGTACTTC. Protein sequence: CASSGPGGRYEQYF. This rearrangement joins TRBV7-9 to TRBJ2-7, with D perhaps being TRBD1 or TRBD2 (6 bases each). This CDR3 is 14 amino acids long. Germline V lookup: CDR1 SEHNR, CDR2 FQNEAQ (reference sequence). The V and J ends lost 5 bases and 4 bases respectively, with 15 bases between them.

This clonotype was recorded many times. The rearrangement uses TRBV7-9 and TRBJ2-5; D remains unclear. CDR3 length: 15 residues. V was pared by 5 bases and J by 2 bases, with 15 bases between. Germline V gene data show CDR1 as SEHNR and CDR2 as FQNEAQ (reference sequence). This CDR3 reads CASSRLSGPQETQYF. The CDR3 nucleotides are TGTGCCAGCAGCCGACTCTCGGGTCCACAAGAGACCCAGTACTTC. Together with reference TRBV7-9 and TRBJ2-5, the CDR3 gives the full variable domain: DTGVSQNPRHKITKRGQNVTFRCDPISEHNRLYWYRQTLGQGPEFLTYFQNEAQLEKSRLLSDRFSAERPKGSFSTLEIQRTEQGDSAMYLCASSRLSGPQETQYFGPGTRLLVL.

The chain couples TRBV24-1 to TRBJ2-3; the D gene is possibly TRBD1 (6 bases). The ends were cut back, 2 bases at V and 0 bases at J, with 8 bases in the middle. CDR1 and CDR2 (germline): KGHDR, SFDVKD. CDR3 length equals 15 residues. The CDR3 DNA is TGTGCCACCAGTGATTGGGACACCAGCACAGATACGCAGTATTTT. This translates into CATSDWDTSTDTQYF.

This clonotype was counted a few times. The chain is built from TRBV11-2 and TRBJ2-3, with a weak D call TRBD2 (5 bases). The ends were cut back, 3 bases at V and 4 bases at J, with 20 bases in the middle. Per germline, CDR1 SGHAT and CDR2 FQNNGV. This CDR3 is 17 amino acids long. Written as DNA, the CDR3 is TGTGCCAGCAGCTTGGCCATTTACGCTAGCTCGGCAGATACGCAGTATTTT. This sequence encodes CASSLAIYASSADTQYF. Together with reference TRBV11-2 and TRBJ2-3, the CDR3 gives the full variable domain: EAGVAQSPRYKIIEKRQSVAFWCNPISGHATLYWYQQILGQGPKLLIQFQNNGVVDDSQLPKDRFSAERLKGVDSTLKIQPAKLEDSAVYLCASSLAIYASSADTQYFGPGTRLTVL.

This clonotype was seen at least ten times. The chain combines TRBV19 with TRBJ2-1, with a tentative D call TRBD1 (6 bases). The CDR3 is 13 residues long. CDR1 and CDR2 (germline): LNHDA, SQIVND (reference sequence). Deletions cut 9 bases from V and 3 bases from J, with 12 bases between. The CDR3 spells CASSSGVYNEQFF. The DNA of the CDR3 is TGTGCCAGCAGTTCAGGGGTCTACAATGAGCAGTTCTTC. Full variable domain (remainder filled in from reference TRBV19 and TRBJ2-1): DGGITQSPKYLFRKEGQNVTLSCEQNLNHDAMYWYRQDPGQGLRLIYYSQIVNDFQKGDIAEGYSVSREKKESFPLTVTSAQKNPTAFYLCASSSGVYNEQFFGPGTRLTVL.

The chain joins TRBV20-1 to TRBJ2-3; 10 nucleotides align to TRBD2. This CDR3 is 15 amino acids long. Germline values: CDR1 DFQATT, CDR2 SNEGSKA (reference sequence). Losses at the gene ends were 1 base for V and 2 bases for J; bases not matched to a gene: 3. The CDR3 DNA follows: TGCAGTGCTAGAGTTAGCGGGGGGTTCACAGATACGCAGTATTTT. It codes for CSARVSGGFTDTQYF.

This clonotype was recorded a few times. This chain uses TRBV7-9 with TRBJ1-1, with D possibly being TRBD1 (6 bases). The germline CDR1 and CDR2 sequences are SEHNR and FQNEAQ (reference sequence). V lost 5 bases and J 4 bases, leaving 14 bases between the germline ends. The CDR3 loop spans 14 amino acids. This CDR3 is CASSTPGTLTEAFF. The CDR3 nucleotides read TGTGCCAGCAGCACCCCAGGGACACTCACTGAAGCTTTCTTT. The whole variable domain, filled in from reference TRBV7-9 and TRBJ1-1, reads DTGVSQNPRHKITKRGQNVTFRCDPISEHNRLYWYRQTLGQGPEFLTYFQNEAQLEKSRLLSDRFSAERPKGSFSTLEIQRTEQGDSAMYLCASSTPGTLTEAFFGQGTRLTVV.

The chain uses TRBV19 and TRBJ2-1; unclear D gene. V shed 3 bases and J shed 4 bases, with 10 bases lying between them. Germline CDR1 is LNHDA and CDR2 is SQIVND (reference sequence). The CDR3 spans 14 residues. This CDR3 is CASSIIGLYNEQFF. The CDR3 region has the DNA TGTGCCAGTAGTATTATAGGGTTATACAATGAGCAGTTCTTC.

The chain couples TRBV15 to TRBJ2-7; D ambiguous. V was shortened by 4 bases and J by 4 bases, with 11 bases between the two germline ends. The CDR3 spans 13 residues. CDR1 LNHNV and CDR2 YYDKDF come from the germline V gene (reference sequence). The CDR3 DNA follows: TGTGCCACCAGCACCGACAACTTTTACGAGCAGTACTTC. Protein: CATSTDNFYEQYF.

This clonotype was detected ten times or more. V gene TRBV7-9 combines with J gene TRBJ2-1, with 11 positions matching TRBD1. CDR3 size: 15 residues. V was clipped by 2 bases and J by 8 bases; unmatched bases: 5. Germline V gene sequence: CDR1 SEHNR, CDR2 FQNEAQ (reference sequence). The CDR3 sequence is CASSLTGTGGDEQFF. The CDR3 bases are TGTGCCAGCAGCTTAACCGGGACAGGGGGGGATGAGCAGTTCTTC. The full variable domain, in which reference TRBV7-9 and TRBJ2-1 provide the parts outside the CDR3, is DTGVSQNPRHKITKRGQNVTFRCDPISEHNRLYWYRQTLGQGPEFLTYFQNEAQLEKSRLLSDRFSAERPKGSFSTLEIQRTEQGDSAMYLCASSLTGTGGDEQFFGPGTRLTVL.

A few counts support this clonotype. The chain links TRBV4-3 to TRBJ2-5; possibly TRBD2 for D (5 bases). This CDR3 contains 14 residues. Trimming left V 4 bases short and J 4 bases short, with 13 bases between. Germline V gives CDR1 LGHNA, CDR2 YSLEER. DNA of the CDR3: TGCGCCAGCAGCCCGAGGGCCGACGGAGAGACCCAGTACTTC. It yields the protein CASSPRADGETQYF.

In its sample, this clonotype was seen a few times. CDR3 sequence: CASSFEGGHEQFF. CDR3 sequence (DNA): TGTGCCAGCAGCTTCGAAGGGGGCCATGAGCAGTTCTTC. This sequence joins TRBV5-8 and TRBJ2-1, with 7 nucleotides matching TRBD1. Unmatched junction bases numbered 4, after V lost 2 bases and J lost 8 bases. From germline, CDR1 is SGHTS and CDR2 YDEGEE. This CDR3 has 13 residues.

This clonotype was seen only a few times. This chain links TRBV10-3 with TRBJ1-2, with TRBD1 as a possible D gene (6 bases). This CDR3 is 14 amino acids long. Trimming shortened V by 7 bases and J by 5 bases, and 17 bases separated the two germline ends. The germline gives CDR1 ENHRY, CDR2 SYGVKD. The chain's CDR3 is CAINSGQGSYGYTF. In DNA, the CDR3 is TGTGCCATCAACTCGGGGCAGGGGTCATATGGCTACACCTTC.